These 10 T cell receptor beta chains originate from one sample sequenced in a study of blood T cell repertoires in COVID-19. Clones were read by immunoSEQ multiplex PCR, and TCRdb kept only the in-frame ones, dropping some. The sample holds roughly 230,000 clones, 70% to 90% seen once. What was sequenced was PBMCs or T cells enriched from blood (not recorded which). The receptors were sampled from a woman aged 45 to 65 who had been exposed to COVID-19.

This chain links TRBV5-1 with TRBJ1-1; D perhaps matches TRBD1 (5 bases). This CDR3 region has 14 residues. V shed 4 bases and J shed 1 base, with 11 bases lying between them. In germline, CDR1 is SGHRS, CDR2 YFSETQ. The chain's CDR3 is CASSAGHPNTEAFF. The CDR3 DNA is TGCGCCAGCAGCGCAGGACACCCGAACACTGAAGCTTTCTTT.

V usage is TRBV3-1 (or the pseudogene TRBV3-2) and J usage is TRBJ2-5; possibly TRBD1 for D (5 bases). V dropped 4 bases and J dropped 2 bases, with 14 bases sitting between them. Germline V lookup: CDR1 LGHDT, CDR2 YNNKEL (reference sequence). There are 15 residues in the CDR3. The CDR3 is CASSPGWGAQETQYF. Written as DNA, the CDR3 is TGTGCCAGCAGCCCCGGTTGGGGCGCACAAGAGACCCAGTACTTC.

To note about this clone: A junction boundary mismatches the germline segment, possibly from a read error. Other DNA sequences in the sample encode the same CDR3. This rearrangement joins TRBV4-2 to TRBJ1-2, with TRBD1 matching 7 bases. CDR3 length: 15 amino acids. The V gene's germline CDR1 is LGHNA and CDR2 YNFKEQ. The CDR3: CASSHPDRERNGYTF. CDR3 nucleotides: TGTGCCAGCAGCCACCCCGACAGGGAAAGAAATGGCTACACCTTT.

The chain couples TRBV18 to TRBJ1-1, with 9 bases lining up with TRBD1. This CDR3 spans 15 amino acids. CDR1 and CDR2 from the germline V gene are KGHSH and LQKENI. Germline trimming cut 3 bases from V and 7 bases from J; bases unmatched to any gene: 9. DNA of the CDR3: TGTGCCAGCTCACCTTTAGGGACAGGGCAGGTTGAAGCTTTCTTT. Residues: CASSPLGTGQVEAFF. Based on the CDR3 plus reference TRBV18 and TRBJ1-1, the full variable domain is NAGVMQNPRHLVRRRGQEARLRCSPMKGHSHVYWYRQLPEEGLKFMVYLQKENIIDESGMPKERFSAEFPKEGPSILRIQQVVRGDSAAYFCASSPLGTGQVEAFFGQGTRLTVV.

The CDR3 reads CASSFGAKYGYTF. The CDR3 bases are TGTGCCAGCAGTTTTGGGGCCAAGTATGGCTACACCTTC. The chain is built from TRBV27 and TRBJ1-2; a possible D gene is TRBD1 (5 bases). The CDR3 is 13 residues long. V was trimmed by 3 bases and J by 5 bases, leaving 10 bases between them. CDR1 and CDR2 (germline): MNHEY, SMNVEV (reference sequence).

CDR3 residues: CASSLLRGARETQYF. The DNA for the CDR3 is TGTGCCAGCAGTTTACTCCGGGGGGCGAGGGAGACCCAGTACTTC. This rearrangement joins TRBV28 to TRBJ2-5; the D gene is possibly TRBD2 (7 bases). Trimming removed 2 bases at V and 5 bases at J, with 15 bases between. There are 15 residues in the CDR3. CDR1 MDHEN and CDR2 SYDVKM come from the germline V gene.

The chain carries TRBV11-2 and TRBJ2-7; TRBD2 matches at 10 bases. V lost 5 bases and J lost 0; bases outside the gene matches: 4. CDR3 length: 15 residues. Germline V gene sequence: CDR1 SGHAT, CDR2 FQNNGV. Written as DNA, the CDR3 is TGTGCCAGCAGCAGGACTAGCGGAGACTCCTACGAGCAGTACTTC. Translation gives CASSRTSGDSYEQYF.

The table lists this clone with a few counts. This chain links TRBV9 with TRBJ2-3; the D gene is possibly TRBD1 (6 bases). V lost 5 bases, J lost 4 bases, and 11 bases lay in between. The germline gives CDR1 SGDLS, CDR2 YYNGEE. The CDR3 is 13 amino acids. In nucleotides, the CDR3 is TGTGCCAGCAGTTACAGGGTGGCAGATACGCAGTATTTT. Translated, it gives CASSYRVADTQYF. Variable domain in full (rest from reference TRBV9 and TRBJ2-3): DSGVTQTPKHLITATGQRVTLRCSPRSGDLSVYWYQQSLDQGLQFLIQYYNGEERAKGNILERFSAQQFPDLHSELNLSSLELGDSALYFCASSYRVADTQYFGPGTRLTVL.

The chain is built from TRBV19 and TRBJ1-1; maybe TRBD1 (5 bases). Germline V CDR1 and CDR2: LNHDA, SQIVND (reference sequence). The CDR3 runs 15 residues. V gave up 2 bases and J gave up 1 base, with 11 bases separating them. The CDR3 sequence is CASSIKSQGNTEAFF. CDR3 in DNA: TGTGCCAGTAGTATAAAAAGTCAGGGGAACACTGAAGCTTTCTTT.

This chain uses TRBV18 with TRBJ2-1; 7 bases map to TRBD2. This CDR3 spans 15 amino acids. CDR1 and CDR2 (germline): KGHSH, LQKENI. The V segment lost 4 bases and the J segment 0 bases; nucleotides outside the gene matches: 3. The CDR3 here is CASSREGSSYNEQFF. CDR3 bases: TGTGCCAGCTCACGGGAGGGAAGCTCCTACAATGAGCAGTTCTTC.